The rows below give T cell receptor beta chains drawn from one sample of a study of Ad26.COV2.S vaccination and SARS-CoV-2 variants. The protocol was immunoSEQ multiplex PCR, while the TCRdb copy is restricted to in-frame clones and leaves out a portion. This table holds fewer than 400,000 clones, about 86% found once. The specimen was peripheral blood, collected in a trial of Ad26.COV2.S vaccine versus placebo. The receptors stem from a person between 18 and 59 years old who received the Ad26.COV2.S COVID-19 vaccine or a placebo. Each CDR3 is given with its conserved first and last residue. The order of the fields is D gene, J gene, clone size, V gene, CDR3 DNA, CDR3 protein. D genes are given only for firm matches. The listing skips clone size in some rows; elsewhere it reads once, few, many or a size class.

d_gene: .; j_gene: TRBJ1-2; abundance: .; v_gene: TRBV4-2; CDR3nt: TGTGCCAGCAGCCAAGTGGAACACCCCTATGGCTACACCTTC; CDR3aa: CASSQVEHPYGYTF
d_gene: .; j_gene: TRBJ1-2; abundance: .; v_gene: TRBV19; CDR3nt: TGTGCCAGTAGTGGGTGGTTGGAGAGCTACACCTTC; CDR3aa: CASSGWLESYTF
d_gene: .; j_gene: TRBJ1-2; abundance: .; v_gene: TRBV4-3; CDR3nt: TGCGCCAGCAGCCAAGACCACAACTATGGCTACACCTTC; CDR3aa: CASSQDHNYGYTF
d_gene: TRBD1; j_gene: TRBJ1-2; abundance: .; v_gene: TRBV5-4; CDR3nt: TGTGCCAGCAGCCCCGGACAGGGGGCTGACTATGGCTACACCTTC; CDR3aa: CASSPGQGADYGYTF
d_gene: TRBD2; j_gene: TRBJ2-7; abundance: .; v_gene: TRBV2; CDR3nt: TGTGCCAGTAGTAGCGGGCCCTACGAGCAGTACTTC; CDR3aa: CASSSGPYEQYF
d_gene: TRBD2; j_gene: TRBJ2-1; abundance: once; v_gene: TRBV7-2; CDR3nt: TGTGCCAGCAGCTGGGGGATTGGACTAGCTAGGAATGAGCAGTTCTTC; CDR3aa: CASSWGIGLARNEQFF
d_gene: TRBD2; j_gene: TRBJ2-1; abundance: .; v_gene: TRBV19; CDR3nt: TGTGCCAGTACGCCGGGGGGGGCCGTTGAGCAGTTCTTC; CDR3aa: CASTPGGAVEQFF
d_gene: TRBD2; j_gene: TRBJ2-5; abundance: .; v_gene: TRBV7-9; CDR3nt: TGTGCCAGCAGCCTCAGCGGGGTGGAGACCCAGTACTTC; CDR3aa: CASSLSGVETQYF
d_gene: .; j_gene: TRBJ2-2; abundance: .; v_gene: TRBV19; CDR3nt: TGTGCCAGTAGTATACGGGGGCGGGATACCGGGGAGCTGTTTTTT; CDR3aa: CASSIRGRDTGELFF
d_gene: .; j_gene: TRBJ1-5; abundance: .; v_gene: TRBV18; CDR3nt: TGTGCCAGCTCGGGCAACATCCAGCAGCCCCAGCATTTT; CDR3aa: CASSGNIQQPQHF
d_gene: TRBD1; j_gene: TRBJ1-1; abundance: .; v_gene: TRBV7-2; CDR3nt: TGTGCCAGCAGCTTACTGGGGGTTGGGACAGCGAATGAAGCTTTCTTT; CDR3aa: CASSLLGVGTANEAFF
d_gene: .; j_gene: TRBJ2-3; abundance: .; v_gene: TRBV5-1; CDR3nt: TGCGCCAGCAGCCCGGTTGATATGGGTCGGGCAGATACGCAGTATTTT; CDR3aa: CASSPVDMGRADTQYF
d_gene: TRBD2; j_gene: TRBJ2-3; abundance: .; v_gene: TRBV7-2; CDR3nt: TGTGCCAGCAGCTACCACACTAGCGGGGGCGGGACAGATACGCAGTATTTT; CDR3aa: CASSYHTSGGGTDTQYF
d_gene: TRBD1; j_gene: TRBJ1-2; abundance: once; v_gene: TRBV6-6; CDR3nt: TGTGCCAGCAGTTACCCTAGGGGACAGCCCTTGGATGGCTACACCTTC; CDR3aa: CASSYPRGQPLDGYTF
d_gene: TRBD1; j_gene: TRBJ2-5; abundance: .; v_gene: TRBV7-8; CDR3nt: TGTGCCAGCAGCAGCCGGGACAGGGACCAAGAGACCCAGTACTTC; CDR3aa: CASSSRDRDQETQYF
d_gene: .; j_gene: TRBJ1-5; abundance: .; v_gene: TRBV15; CDR3nt: TGTGCCACCAGCAGAGATCGGGGCTACGATGGCAATCAGCCCCAGCATTTT; CDR3aa: CATSRDRGYDGNQPQHF
d_gene: .; j_gene: TRBJ1-1; abundance: .; v_gene: TRBV5-1; CDR3nt: TGCGCCAGCAGCTTGGTAAGTGGTAGCGGCGACACTGAAGCTTTCTTT; CDR3aa: CASSLVSGSGDTEAFF
d_gene: .; j_gene: TRBJ1-3; abundance: .; v_gene: TRBV9; CDR3nt: TGTGCCAGCAGCGTAGGGGCGGGGGTTCTCTCTGGAAACACCATATATTTT; CDR3aa: CASSVGAGVLSGNTIYF
d_gene: .; j_gene: TRBJ1-1; abundance: once; v_gene: TRBV5-1; CDR3nt: TGCGCCAGCAGCTTGGGGGGATTTTTTAGGACTGAAGCTTTCTTT; CDR3aa: CASSLGGFFRTEAFF
d_gene: TRBD2; j_gene: TRBJ2-3; abundance: .; v_gene: TRBV5-1; CDR3nt: TGCGCCAGCAGCTTCGAACTAGCGGGGGAGGCAGATACGCAGTATTTT; CDR3aa: CASSFELAGEADTQYF
d_gene: TRBD2; j_gene: TRBJ2-3; abundance: .; v_gene: TRBV7-9; CDR3nt: TGTGCCAGCAGCTTAGGGTTGCGGGGGGCCCCTTTCACAGATACGCAGTATTTT; CDR3aa: CASSLGLRGAPFTDTQYF
d_gene: TRBD1; j_gene: TRBJ1-2; abundance: .; v_gene: TRBV12-3/TRBV12-4; CDR3nt: TGTGCCAGCAGCCCCCAGGGGGACTATGGCTACACCTTC; CDR3aa: CASSPQGDYGYTF
d_gene: .; j_gene: TRBJ1-5; abundance: .; v_gene: TRBV13; CDR3nt: TGTGCCAGCAGCTCGGGACCGATTAATCAGCCCCAGCATTTT; CDR3aa: CASSSGPINQPQHF
d_gene: TRBD2; j_gene: TRBJ2-1; abundance: once; v_gene: TRBV30; CDR3nt: TGTGCCTGGATTCCTAGCGGAATCGTCAGGTACTCCTACAATGAGCAGTTCTTC; CDR3aa: CAWIPSGIVRYSYNEQFF
d_gene: .; j_gene: TRBJ1-3; abundance: few; v_gene: TRBV6-5; CDR3nt: TGTGCCAGCAGTTACTCCAGCCCTGGCTCTGGAAACACCATATATTTT; CDR3aa: CASSYSSPGSGNTIYF
d_gene: .; j_gene: TRBJ1-2; abundance: .; v_gene: TRBV25-1; CDR3nt: TGTGCCAGCAGTGAGAACGAAGGCGGCTACACCTTC; CDR3aa: CASSENEGGYTF
d_gene: .; j_gene: TRBJ1-4; abundance: .; v_gene: TRBV5-1; CDR3nt: TGCGCCAGCACCGGAAGGGGGAAACTGGGTGAAAAACTGTTTTTT; CDR3aa: CASTGRGKLGEKLFF
d_gene: TRBD2; j_gene: TRBJ2-3; abundance: .; v_gene: TRBV10-3; CDR3nt: TGTGCCATCAGTGAAGGACTAGCGGGGGCCACAGATACGCAGTATTTT; CDR3aa: CAISEGLAGATDTQYF
d_gene: .; j_gene: TRBJ1-4; abundance: .; v_gene: TRBV5-5; CDR3nt: TGTGCCAGCAGCCTACCGGTCCCGGGCAGGGTAGGAGCTATCGGAAAACTGTTTTTT; CDR3aa: CASSLPVPGRVGAIGKLFF
d_gene: .; j_gene: TRBJ1-3; abundance: .; v_gene: TRBV19; CDR3nt: TGTGCCAGTAGTATCGGTGGAGGGTTGGGAAACACCATATATTTT; CDR3aa: CASSIGGGLGNTIYF
d_gene: .; j_gene: TRBJ2-2; abundance: .; v_gene: TRBV29-1; CDR3nt: TGCAGCGTTGAACCAAACTCCGGGACACGCACCGGGGAGCTGTTTTTT; CDR3aa: CSVEPNSGTRTGELFF